The 32 T cell receptor beta chains reported below all come from one sample, sequenced in a study of T-cell reconstitution after alpha-beta-depleted transplantation in children listed by TCRdb under 2016. The treatment or condition label corresponds to: allogeneic hematopoietic cell transplantation with graft depleted of TCRalphabeta T cells and CD19 B cells. Libraries were prepared through PCR. The reads were generated on an Illumina HiSeq 2500. TCR library preparation used molecular barcoding, with unique molecular identifiers applied to normalize quantification of the TCRbeta repertoire. TCRdb reran the public reads through fastp at Q25 and MiXCR, keeping productive beta chains. Each record represents a unique CDR3 protein, reported with the most common genes and DNA among its rows. This sample has tens of thousands of distinct CDR3 sequences in its table, and around 14% of those were observed once. Of the sample, 25% to 30% is held by the ten largest clones.

The sample here was PBMCs, mostly from graft donor cells, taken 180 days after TCRalphabeta/CD19-depleted stem cell transplant. The receptors stem from a male patient between 2 and 10 years old who had a stem cell transplant for acute lymphoblastic leukemia, so the T cells may come from the graft donor.

This clonotype has only a few counts. This chain joins TRBV5-1 and TRBJ2-2; no firm D call. V lost 3 bases to trimming and J lost 2 bases, with 14 bases between them. This CDR3 contains 16 residues. CDR1 SGHRS and CDR2 YFSETQ come from the germline V gene. The CDR3 spells CASSWSGLRNTGELFF. Here the CDR3 DNA reads TGCGCCAGCAGCTGGTCCGGGCTCCGAAACACCGGGGAGCTGTTTTTT.

In DNA, the CDR3 is TGTGCCAGCAGCCCAAATAGGGCCCACAATGAGCAGTTCTTC. Translation: CASSPNRAHNEQFF. V gene TRBV13 combines with J gene TRBJ2-1; D gene ambiguous. This CDR3 comprises 14 residues. CDR1 is PRHDT and CDR2 is FYEKMQ in the germline V gene (reference sequence). V lost 5 bases, J lost 5 bases, and 13 bases lay in between.

This clonotype was detected many times. The V gene is TRBV7-2, the J gene TRBJ2-1; 7 bases are shared with TRBD2. Germline loops: CDR1 SGHTA, CDR2 FQGNSA. The CDR3 extends over 16 amino acids. Trimming removed 0 bases from V and 2 bases from J; junction bases left unmatched: 4. DNA for the CDR3: TGTGCCAGCAGCTTAGCTGGTGGGAGGGCCTACAATGAGCAGTTCTTC. Amino acid sequence: CASSLAGGRAYNEQFF.

This rearrangement joins TRBV5-1 to TRBJ2-2; D gene ambiguous. Germline CDR1 is SGHRS and CDR2 is YFSETQ. V lost 1 base, J lost 6 bases, and 7 bases lay in between. The CDR3 covers 13 residues. The CDR3 DNA reads TGCGCCAGCAGCTTGACCTCGGCCGGGGAGCTGTTTTTT. It specifies CASSLTSAGELFF.

In its sample, this clonotype was seen a few times. The chain uses TRBV29-1 and TRBJ1-2, with 7 bases that match TRBD1. This CDR3 spans 13 amino acids. Per germline, CDR1 SQVTM and CDR2 ANQGSEA. Trimming cost V 5 bases and J 4 bases; bases outside gene matches: 7. The CDR3 region is CSVLTGPRYGYTF. The CDR3, as DNA: TGCAGCGTTTTGACAGGGCCCCGCTATGGCTACACCTTC. Together with reference TRBV29-1 and TRBJ1-2, the CDR3 gives the full variable domain: SAVISQKPSRDICQRGTSLTIQCQVDSQVTMMFWYRQQPGQSLTLIATANQGSEATYESGFVIDKFPISRPNLTFSTLTVSNMSPEDSSIYLCSVLTGPRYGYTFGSGTRLTVV.

The table lists this clonotype with a few counts. The rearrangement links TRBV7-2 to TRBJ2-5; D might be TRBD2 (5 bases). Germline lookup yields CDR1 SGHTA and CDR2 FQGNSA. CDR3 length: 13 residues. Trimming pared 3 bases from V and 9 bases from J, leaving 14 bases between. CDR3 residues: CASSLGRAPAQYF. Here the CDR3 DNA reads TGTGCCAGCAGCTTGGGGAGAGCACCGGCCCAGTACTTC.

The chain uses TRBV7-2 and TRBJ2-4; 7 bases map to TRBD2. The junction had 12 bases not matched to a gene; V was cut back by 6 bases and J by 1 base. The CDR3 is made up of 17 amino acids. Germline CDR1 is SGHTA and CDR2 is FQGNSA. Here the CDR3 DNA reads TGTGCCAGCAGTTCGGGGGAGGGGAAGGGCGCCAAAAACATTCAGTACTTC. Its translation: CASSSGEGKGAKNIQYF.

This clonotype was counted a few times. V usage is TRBV7-3 and J usage is TRBJ2-3; 8 bases are a match to TRBD2. The V gene end was trimmed by 5 bases and the J gene end by 3 bases; junction bases not matched to a gene: 10. Germline assignment: CDR1 SGHTA and CDR2 FQGTGA. The CDR3 has 16 amino acids. CDR3 loop: CASSLTRRGGTDTQYF. CDR3 bases: TGTGCCAGCAGCCTCACACGACGGGGGGGGACAGATACGCAGTATTTT.

The J gene is TRBJ1-1, the V gene TRBV19; D uncertain. V was clipped by 5 bases and J by 5 bases, with 15 bases between them. This CDR3 has 14 residues. CDR1 is LNHDA and CDR2 is SQIVND in the germline V gene (reference sequence). DNA of the CDR3: TGTGCCAGTAGTGCCGCTCGGCGGGGAACTGAAGCTTTCTTT. Its protein product is CASSAARRGTEAFF.

This clonotype was recorded a few times. The V gene is TRBV10-3, the J gene TRBJ2-5, with D unclear. The V end was cut by 3 bases, the J end by 4 bases, with 12 bases between. Germline lookup yields CDR1 ENHRY and CDR2 SYGVKD. The CDR3 totals 14 residues. Written as DNA, the CDR3 is TGTGCCATCAGTGACTCAGGCCCCGGAGAGACCCAGTACTTC. Its protein is CAISDSGPGETQYF.

This clonotype has just a few counts. The genes are TRBV20-1 and TRBJ2-5, with D possibly TRBD2 on 7 matching bases. This CDR3 is 13 amino acids long. The germline V and J ends were trimmed by 8 bases and 4 bases, with 17 bases remaining between them. Germline lookup yields CDR1 DFQATT and CDR2 SNEGSKA (reference sequence). The CDR3 bases are TGCAGTCCTCGGGGGGCTCTCGGAGAGACCCAGTACTTC. Its protein product is CSPRGALGETQYF.

This clonotype has more than one count but fewer than ten. This rearrangement joins TRBV6-2 or TRBV6-3 to TRBJ2-1; 7 positions match TRBD1. Germline CDR1 MNHEY, CDR2 SVGEGT. Trimming cost V 6 bases and J 2 bases; bases outside gene matches: 1. CDR3 size: 13 residues. CDR3 amino acids: CASSGQAYNEQFF. CDR3 DNA sequence: TGTGCCAGCAGCGGACAGGCCTACAATGAGCAGTTCTTC.

In DNA form, the CDR3 reads TGTGCCAGCAGCTTAGCTCTCCGCGGGGGCTTAAGTGGCTACACCTTC. It yields the protein CASSLALRGGLSGYTF. The chain carries TRBV7-9 and TRBJ1-2; tentatively, D is TRBD1 (6 bases). The CDR3 has 16 residues. Germline CDR1 is SEHNR and CDR2 is FQNEAQ (reference sequence). V was cut by 0 bases and J by 7 bases, with 18 bases left in between.

The genes are TRBV11-3 and TRBJ1-1, with a weak D call TRBD1 (5 bases). Germline V lookup: CDR1 SGHNT, CDR2 YENEEA. CDR3 length: 13 amino acids. Trimming took off 3 bases at V and 5 bases at J, with 10 bases between the two ends. CDR3 DNA: TGTGCCAGCAGCTTCGGGGGGAGAACTGAAGCTTTCTTT. Residues: CASSFGGRTEAFF. Together with reference TRBV11-3 and TRBJ1-1, the CDR3 gives the full variable domain: EAGVVQSPRYKIIEKKQPVAFWCNPISGHNTLYWYLQNLGQGPELLIRYENEEAVDDSQLPKDRFSAERLKGVDSTLKIQPAELGDSAVYLCASSFGGRTEAFFGQGTRLTVV.

The J gene is TRBJ2-7, the V gene TRBV11-1; unclear D gene. The ends were cut back, 1 base at V and 2 bases at J, with 6 bases in the middle. The CDR3 has 13 amino acids. CDR1 SGHAT and CDR2 FQDESV come from the germline V gene (reference sequence). This CDR3 reads CASSLDDPYEQYF. CDR3 DNA sequence: TGTGCCAGCAGCTTAGACGATCCCTACGAGCAGTACTTC.

The chain couples TRBV6-5 to TRBJ1-1, with D uncertain. Looked up from germline, CDR1 is MNHEY and CDR2 is SVGAGI. The CDR3 covers 11 residues. Trimming pared 0 bases from V and 6 bases from J, leaving 2 bases between. The CDR3 protein is CASSYSAEAFF. The CDR3 region has the DNA TGTGCCAGCAGTTACTCGGCTGAAGCTTTCTTT.

This clonotype has only a few counts. The V call is TRBV12-3 or TRBV12-4, the J call TRBJ1-5; 8 bases map to TRBD1. The CDR3 totals 12 residues. The ends lost 7 bases at V and 6 bases at J; junction bases unmatched: 2. CDR3: CASTQGAQPQHF. The CDR3 nucleotides read TGTGCCAGCACCCAGGGGGCTCAGCCCCAGCATTTT.

V gene TRBV29-1 combines with J gene TRBJ1-1; a weak D match, TRBD1 (5 bases). Germline loops: CDR1 SQVTM, CDR2 ANQGSEA. This CDR3 region has 16 residues. Trimming took 4 bases from V and 3 from J, leaving 21 bases between them. The CDR3 loop is CSVGSRGKGFYTEAFF. CDR3 DNA sequence: TGCAGCGTTGGGTCGAGGGGTAAAGGGTTTTACACTGAAGCTTTCTTT.

As concerns this clonotype: At one end, the junction sequence differs from germline, possibly due to a read error. The rearrangement joins TRBV27 to TRBJ2-7; 10 nucleotides agree with TRBD1. The CDR3 contains 16 residues. Germline loops: CDR1 MNHEY, CDR2 SMNVEV (reference sequence). The CDR3 protein is CPSSPVLPGQGNEQYF. The CDR3 DNA reads as TGTCCCAGCAGTCCTGTTCTACCGGGACAGGGGAACGAGCAGTACTTC.

The chain carries TRBV6-5 and TRBJ1-4; no clear D gene. CDR1 and CDR2 from the germline V gene are MNHEY and SVGAGI. This CDR3 spans 14 amino acids. Trimming stripped 0 bases from V and 5 bases from J, with 7 bases between. CDR3 sequence (DNA): TGTGCCAGCAGTTACTCCGGACTCAATGAAAAACTGTTTTTT. It encodes CASSYSGLNEKLFF.

This clonotype was picked up many times. DNA of the CDR3: TGCAGTGCTAGCCTTCCGAGTGTTCAAGAGACCCAGTACTTC. Protein sequence: CSASLPSVQETQYF. J is TRBJ2-5 and V is TRBV20-1, with D unresolved. Trimming left V 3 bases short and J 2 bases short, with 13 bases between. The CDR3 sequence is 14 residues long. Germline assignment: CDR1 DFQATT and CDR2 SNEGSKA (reference sequence).

V gene TRBV18 combines with J gene TRBJ1-3, with 7 nucleotides matching TRBD1. Germline CDR1 KGHSH, CDR2 LQKENI. CDR3 length equals 17 residues. The V segment lost 1 base and the J segment 0 bases; nucleotides outside the gene matches: 6. In nucleotides, the CDR3 is TGTGCCAGCTCACCACTCCTGGACAGGAGCTCTGGAAACACCATATATTTT. Its translation is CASSPLLDRSSGNTIYF.

The genes are TRBV7-6 and TRBJ1-3; D is undetermined. The CDR3 length is 12 residues. Trimming left V 5 bases short and J 4 bases short, with 6 bases between. Germline CDR1 SGHVS, CDR2 FNYEAQ. CDR3 coding DNA: TGTGCCAGCAGCCTGAGCGGAAACACCATATATTTT. Encoded protein: CASSLSGNTIYF.

The chain couples TRBV5-1 to TRBJ1-2; possible D gene TRBD1, 5 bases. The ends were cut back, 3 bases at V and 6 bases at J, with 18 bases in the middle. The CDR3 spans 15 residues. The germline V gene encodes CDR1 SGHRS and CDR2 YFSETQ. The CDR3 here is CASSWDPGQEDGYTF. In DNA, the CDR3 is TGCGCCAGCAGCTGGGACCCGGGGCAGGAAGATGGCTACACCTTC.

Many counts were recorded for this clonotype. The J gene is TRBJ2-5, the V gene TRBV5-6, with TRBD1 as a possible D gene (6 bases). Germline V gives CDR1 SGHDT, CDR2 YYEEEE. The CDR3 has 15 amino acids. Trimming pared 4 bases from V and 0 bases from J, leaving 13 bases between. This CDR3 reads CASSALRTDQETQYF. In nucleotides, the CDR3 is TGTGCCAGCAGCGCCTTGCGGACAGACCAAGAGACCCAGTACTTC.

This clonotype was seen a handful of times. The chain couples TRBV6-1 to TRBJ2-1; D might be TRBD1 (6 bases). This CDR3 has 16 residues. V shed 6 bases and J shed 4 bases, with 19 bases lying between them. Germline V gene data show CDR1 as MNHNS and CDR2 as SASEGT. CDR3 sequence reads: CASSRRQARPYNEQFF. DNA for the CDR3: TGTGCCAGCAGCCGTCGACAGGCCCGCCCTTACAATGAGCAGTTCTTC.

The chain recombines TRBV20-1 with TRBJ2-1; D is uncertain. CDR1 DFQATT and CDR2 SNEGSKA come from the germline V gene (reference sequence). This CDR3 is built from 14 residues. V gave up 1 base and J gave up 0 bases, with 7 bases separating them. The DNA for the CDR3 is TGCAGTGCTAGAGGGCAGCCCTCCTACAATGAGCAGTTCTTC. Translating gives CSARGQPSYNEQFF.

Only a few counts were recorded for this clonotype. This chain uses TRBV4-2 with TRBJ2-1; 13 bases match TRBD2. The CDR3 sequence is 16 residues long. V lost 4 bases, J lost 7 bases, and 7 bases stayed unmatched. Germline loops: CDR1 LGHNA, CDR2 YNFKEQ. For the CDR3, the DNA is TGTGCCAGCAGCCCCCGACTAGCGGGGGGAAGGAATGAGCAGTTCTTC. Protein sequence: CASSPRLAGGRNEQFF.

This clonotype was seen more than once but under ten times. This sequence joins TRBV7-6 and TRBJ2-1; D is ambiguous. Trimming left V 2 bases short and J 3 bases short, with 14 bases between. CDR1 is SGHVS and CDR2 is FNYEAQ in the germline V gene. The CDR3 extends over 16 amino acids. CDR3 DNA: TGTGCCAGCAGCTTATGGATATCGGGTCTCTACAATGAGCAGTTCTTC. Translated, it gives CASSLWISGLYNEQFF. The full variable domain, completed using reference TRBV7-6 and TRBJ2-1, is GAGVSQSPRYKVTKRGQDVALRCDPISGHVSLYWYRQALGQGPEFLTYFNYEAQQDKSGLPNDRFSAERPEGSISTLTIQRTEQRDSAMYRCASSLWISGLYNEQFFGPGTRLTVL.

The chain links TRBV5-4 to TRBJ2-5, with 9 bases identical to TRBD1. This CDR3 region has 14 residues. The J segment lost 4 bases and the V segment lost 4 bases, leaving 5 bases of the junction unmatched. The germline CDR1 and CDR2 sequences are SGHNT and YYREEE (reference sequence). CDR3 loop: CASSPRQGGETQYF. The DNA for the CDR3 is TGTGCCAGCAGCCCAAGACAGGGGGGAGAGACCCAGTACTTC.

V and J are TRBV6-5 and TRBJ2-5; D remains ambiguous. V lost 2 bases and J lost 2, with 9 bases in between. CDR1 and CDR2 (germline): MNHEY, SVGAGI. The CDR3 length is 14 residues. The CDR3 DNA sequence: TGTGCCAGCAGTTACAGGAACAGTCAAGAGACCCAGTACTTC. Translating gives CASSYRNSQETQYF.

The chain joins TRBV19 to TRBJ1-1, with TRBD1 identical over 7 bases. After removal of 7 bases from V and 1 base from J, the junction contained 9 bases not matched to a gene. The CDR3 totals 15 residues. Germline V gene data show CDR1 as LNHDA and CDR2 as SQIVND (reference sequence). CDR3 loop: CASTLQGGGNTEAFF. The CDR3 DNA follows: TGTGCCAGTACCCTCCAGGGGGGGGGGAACACTGAAGCTTTCTTT.